The entry that follows covers one T cell receptor beta chain sequence. Researchers ran immunoSEQ v3.0 at survey level. Researchers set sequencing to target about 40,000-55,000 T-cell genomes per sample. Clones were sequenced by immunoSEQ multiplex PCR, and TCRdb holds only the in-frame ones, with some missing. The sample lists 30,000 to 40,000 clones, about 76% occurring once. These data originate in a study of long-term antiretroviral therapy in people with HIV. This receptor was taken from a man aged 18 to 35 with HIV. The specimen was unsorted PBMCs, collected 1.9 years after starting antiretroviral therapy.

As DNA, the CDR3 is TGCAGCGTTGATGCAAGCGGATCCTACGAGCAGTACTTC. Translating it yields CSVDASGSYEQYF. This chain joins TRBV29-1 and TRBJ2-7; TRBD2 might be the D (5 bases). The germline V gene encodes CDR1 SQVTM and CDR2 ANQGSEA. V was pared by 3 bases and J by 1 base, with 10 bases between. The CDR3 runs 13 residues.